This record covers a single TCR beta chain. Antigen unknown. The data originate from a study of T cell repertoires in cytomegalovirus infection. About the study: Evidence of both CMV infection and a matching HLA type came from public TCR beta signatures. The study's findings and limits: CMV-specific HLA-C-restricted TCR beta clonotypes dominated the ex vivo response. Summed frequency of public TCR beta families distinguished CMV carriers with the relevant HLA.

V shed 6 bases and J 4 bases; nucleotides not matched to a gene: 9. The CDR3 runs to 15 residues. TCRdb processed the reads anew with MiXCR; each CDR3 protein has one entry. This table holds nearly 70,000 distinct CDR3 sequences, 22% found once. Sample: PBMCs, sequenced either directly or after in vitro stimulation (not recorded which). The chain combines TRBV12-3 or TRBV12-4 with TRBJ1-5; TRBD1 matches at 7 bases. This sequence originates from a human donor in good health (CMV status not recorded). Some clones in this sample may be carry-over from other donors' samples. The CDR3 reads CASRSRQGDNQPQHF. CDR3 DNA: TGTGCCAGCAGGTCTCGACAGGGCGATAATCAGCCCCAGCATTTT.